This entry describes one T cell receptor beta chain. No antigen is known for it. CD45RO-negative, CCR7-positively selected cells formed the naive CD8 fraction, excluding terminally differentiated effector memory CD45RA+ cells. The data are from a study of shared clonotypes between healthy human individuals. This table comes from immunoSEQ multiplex PCR, and its TCRdb copy is limited to in-frame clones, with some not included. The sample has around 2,000,000 clones, roughly 91% seen once. Notes on the study in general: The study found roughly 5% of naive CD4 clonotypes shared across a few donors. Compared with memory subsets, naive subsets generally had larger estimated richness.

Trimming took 3 bases from V and 1 from J; bases not matched to a gene: 7. Germline lookup yields CDR1 SGHRS and CDR2 YFSETQ. The length of the CDR3 is 16 residues. The chain employs TRBV5-1 and TRBJ2-3; TRBD2 matches 8 bases. The sequenced sample consisted of naive CD8+ T cells from PBMCs. The sequence was collected from a man in his late teens or twenties in good health. Some clones in this sample may be carry-over from other donors' samples. This chain's CDR3 is CASSSLGRGGTDTQYF. The DNA of the CDR3 is TGCGCCAGCAGCTCGCTCGGGAGGGGTGGCACAGATACGCAGTATTTT.